The clone carrying this T cell receptor beta chain has only one observation. Its antigen is currently unknown. This specimen belongs to a study of shared clonotypes between healthy human individuals. Donors had no recently reported acute infections or vaccinations and were HIV-negative. The CDR3 consists of 16 residues. V dropped 6 bases and J dropped 2; count of bases not matched to a gene: 12. Germline-derived CDR1 and CDR2 are SGHRS and YFSETQ. The data were produced by immunoSEQ multiplex PCR, yet TCRdb's version contains in-frame clones alone and is incomplete. The sample holds roughly 2.5 million clones, around nine tenths seen once. Regarding the study as a whole: For sorted subsets, rarefaction showed incomplete sequencing despite large depth. What limited the represented genetic and exposure-history diversity was the small number of donors.

The sequenced sample was naive CD4+ T cells sorted from blood. As for subset: CD45RA+ positively selected. This receptor was identified in a man aged 18 to 29 in good health. The gene calls are TRBV5-1 and TRBJ2-7; TRBD1 aligns across 9 bases. CDR3 bases: TGCGCCAGCATGACCCGGACAGGGGAATTACCCTACGAGCAGTACTTC. Protein sequence: CASMTRTGELPYEQYF.